This T cell receptor (beta chain) was documented in a study of post-analysis software for immune sequencing data. The germline V gene has CDR1 DFQATT and CDR2 SNEGSKA (reference sequence). V dropped 5 bases and J dropped 4 bases, with 14 bases sitting between them. CDR3 length equals 13 residues. General study points: In patients, TRBV5-6, TRBV5-1 and TRBV20-1 belonged to roughly five TRBV segments found more frequently than in controls. Patients with multiple sclerosis recorded significantly lower normalized Chao1 diversity than controls, the study found.

Note on this clonotype: Its antigen is unknown.

Prepared TCR beta cDNA libraries contained unique molecular identifiers. The source material, 1 to 10 million T cells, gave rise to about 460,000 cDNA molecules. TCRdb re-analysed the PCR reads in MiXCR, keeping a single row per CDR3 protein. The sample lists 600,000 to 750,000 distinct CDR3 sequences; roughly three fifths were seen once. The source is a girl aged 2-10 years with multiple sclerosis. V gene TRBV20-1 combines with J gene TRBJ1-2, with D hard to call. The sample was blood. CDR3 DNA: TGCAGTGCTTCCCCTCGCCAGTTCTATGGCTACACCTTC. Encoded protein: CSASPRQFYGYTF.